The clone carrying this T cell receptor beta chain occurred once. The data were taken from a study of blood T cell repertoires in COVID-19. At the level of the study: Samples of COVID-19 (acute and convalescent) were obtained from the United States, Italy and Spain.

Per the original methods: Scientists estimated how many nucleated cells there were by amplifying reference gene primers. Some clones are missing from TCRdb's copy, which holds only in-frame ones; the method was immunoSEQ multiplex PCR. V and J calls and clone size are given by that table; D and trimming were obtained from the DNA. The table includes roughly 150,000 clones, around nine tenths detected once. The TCR comes from a man aged 55 to 69 with active or convalescent COVID-19. Specimen: peripheral blood.

The CDR3 sequence is CASSPLGANYGYTF. The CDR3 DNA sequence: TGTGCCAGCAGTCCCCTGGGAGCTAACTATGGCTACACCTTC. The V gene is TRBV28, the J gene TRBJ1-2; D call uncertain. Germline CDR1 is MDHEN and CDR2 is SYDVKM. The V end lost 5 bases, the J end lost 0 bases, and 10 bases lay between the germline ends. This CDR3 region has 14 residues.